Below, 18 T cell receptor beta chains from the same sample are listed, as sequenced in a study of a mutant IDH1 vaccine in newly diagnosed glioma. Time point meaning: week 5, during vaccination. Doses consisted of 300 ug of mutant IDH1 20-mer peptide each, paired with topical imiquimod. Profiled with immunoSEQ multiplex PCR; TCRdb holds only in-frame clones, not every one. The sample includes 45,000 to 55,000 clones, about 77% seen only once; the top ten take under 2%. The antigens these receptors bind are not known. Sequencing used PBMCs, obtained from a glioma patient whose treatment included an IDH1 peptide vaccine. Receptors originate from a woman between 35 and 50 years old with glioma.

V is TRBV29-1 and J is TRBJ1-1; D is undetermined. CDR3 length: 14 amino acids. The ends were cut back, 5 bases at V and 1 base at J, with 14 bases in the middle. CDR1 and CDR2 from the germline V gene are SQVTM and ANQGSEA. CDR3 sequence (DNA): TGCAGCGTTAGCCCTGGACTGGCGAACACTGAAGCTTTCTTT. It encodes CSVSPGLANTEAFF. The entire variable domain, with the rest obtained from reference TRBV29-1 and TRBJ1-1, is as follows: SAVISQKPSRDICQRGTSLTIQCQVDSQVTMMFWYRQQPGQSLTLIATANQGSEATYESGFVIDKFPISRPNLTFSTLTVSNMSPEDSSIYLCSVSPGLANTEAFFGQGTRLTVV.

The chain employs TRBV19 and TRBJ1-2, with D possibly TRBD1 on 6 matching bases. V lost 2 bases to trimming and J lost 1 base, with 11 bases between them. The germline gives CDR1 LNHDA, CDR2 SQIVND (reference sequence). The CDR3 has 15 residues. The CDR3 loop is CASSINRAFNYGYTF. CDR3 DNA: TGTGCCAGTAGTATAAACAGGGCGTTTAACTATGGCTACACCTTC.

V and J are TRBV5-4 and TRBJ2-4; no reliable D call. V lost 2 bases and J 0 bases, leaving 12 bases between the germline ends. CDR3 length: 16 amino acids. Per the germline V gene, CDR1 is SGHNT and CDR2 is YYREEE (reference sequence). CDR3 DNA: TGTGCCAGCAGCTTCCCCGAGCCCCTAGCCAAAAACATTCAGTACTTC. Its protein product is CASSFPEPLAKNIQYF. Full variable domain (rest looked up from reference TRBV5-4 and TRBJ2-4): ETGVTQSPTHLIKTRGQQVTLRCSSQSGHNTVSWYQQALGQGPQFIFQYYREEENGRGNFPPRFSGLQFPNYSSELNVNALELDDSALYLCASSFPEPLAKNIQYFGAGTRLSVL.

The chain recombines TRBV6-6 with TRBJ1-1; 8 nucleotides match TRBD1. CDR3 length: 12 amino acids. Looked up from germline, CDR1 is MNHNY and CDR2 is SVGAGI (reference sequence). V lost 6 bases, J lost 8 bases, and 5 bases stayed unmatched. The DNA for the CDR3 is TGTGCCAGCAGCCTGGACAGGGCGGAAGCTTTCTTT. Its protein product is CASSLDRAEAFF.

The table lists this clone with a few counts. This chain links TRBV21-1 with TRBJ1-1. TRBV21-1 is deemed a pseudogene. This CDR3 region has 16 residues. CDR3 sequence: CASSKAPAVSSTEAFF. The CDR3 nucleotides read TGTGCCAGCAGCAAAGCGCCTGCTGTCTCGTCCACTGAAGCTTTCTTT.

This clone has a handful of counts. This chain uses TRBV13 with TRBJ1-1; D gene uncertain. The CDR3 loop spans 14 amino acids. Germline loops: CDR1 PRHDT, CDR2 FYEKMQ (reference sequence). Trimming stripped 1 base from V and 1 base from J, with 7 bases between. The CDR3 coding sequence is TGTGCCAGCAGCTTAGCTCGGAAGAACACTGAAGCTTTCTTT. Translating gives CASSLARKNTEAFF.

The chain recombines TRBV7-2 with TRBJ2-7, with 10 bases that match TRBD1. CDR3 length equals 17 residues. V shed 4 bases, J shed 0 bases, and the junction held 9 bases outside the gene matches. The germline V gene has CDR1 SGHTA and CDR2 FQGNSA. The CDR3 DNA reads TGTGCCAGCAGCTCCCGGGACAGGGGCCGACACTCCTACGAGCAGTACTTC. It encodes CASSSRDRGRHSYEQYF.

This sequence joins TRBV6-5 and TRBJ1-2; D perhaps matches TRBD1 (6 bases). The CDR3 runs 15 residues. Looked up from germline, CDR1 is MNHEY and CDR2 is SVGAGI. V was clipped by 5 bases and J by 4 bases, with 17 bases between them. CDR3 sequence: CASSQPQQGFYGYTF. The CDR3 DNA reads as TGTGCCAGCAGTCAACCCCAACAGGGATTCTATGGCTACACCTTC.

The chain employs TRBV27 and TRBJ1-1; D remains ambiguous. The CDR3 consists of 15 residues. CDR1 and CDR2 from the germline V gene are MNHEY and SMNVEV (reference sequence). V was shortened by 6 bases and J by 6 bases, with 20 bases between the two germline ends. The CDR3 here is CASSPSGYGNAEAFF. CDR3 DNA: TGTGCCAGCAGCCCTTCGGGTTACGGTAACGCTGAAGCTTTCTTT.

J is TRBJ2-7 and V is TRBV11-2; TRBD2 matches 7 bases. The CDR3 has 15 residues. Germline lookup yields CDR1 SGHAT and CDR2 FQNNGV. V dropped 1 base and J dropped 4; count of bases not matched to a gene: 7. In DNA form, the CDR3 reads TGTGCCAGCAGCTTAGTGGGGGGGAGTTGGTACGAGCAGTACTTC. Protein sequence: CASSLVGGSWYEQYF.

The chain couples TRBV13 to TRBJ2-7, with TRBD1 matching over 10 bases. Germline values: CDR1 PRHDT, CDR2 FYEKMQ (reference sequence). The CDR3 loop spans 14 amino acids. V was pared by 5 bases and J by 2 bases, with 3 bases of the junction left unmatched. DNA of the CDR3: TGTGCCAGCAGCAAGGGACAGGGGACCTACGAGCAGTACTTC. It specifies CASSKGQGTYEQYF.

This clone has a handful of counts. V usage is TRBV27 and J usage is TRBJ2-7, with a tentative D call TRBD1 (5 bases). CDR1 is MNHEY and CDR2 is SMNVEV in the germline V gene (reference sequence). CDR3 length equals 14 residues. Trimming took 3 bases from V and 5 from J, leaving 14 bases between them. Here the CDR3 DNA reads TGTGCCAGCAGTTTGGGGCAAAACCAGGACGAGCAGTACTTC. It is translated as CASSLGQNQDEQYF.

The chain links TRBV16 to TRBJ1-1; D remains unclear. The CDR3 length is 13 residues. CDR1 and CDR2 (germline): KGHSY, FQNENV. Trimming removed 7 bases at V and 6 bases at J, with 15 bases between. The CDR3 coding sequence is TGTGCCAGCATGGCAGGCCGAGGCGCTGAAGCTTTCTTT. It encodes CASMAGRGAEAFF.

This clone was seen a handful of times. V usage is TRBV6-6 and J usage is TRBJ2-2; D gene unclear. The CDR3 runs 10 residues. Germline CDR1 reads MNHNY; CDR2 reads SVGAGI (reference sequence). V was cut by 5 bases and J by 7 bases, with 2 bases left in between. The CDR3 DNA reads TGTGCCAGCAGTCGCGGGGAGCTGTTTTTT. This sequence encodes CASSRGELFF.

This clone was picked up a small number of times. Within the sample, other DNA sequences also encode this same CDR3. The chain carries TRBV2 and TRBJ1-5; D unresolved. CDR3 length equals 13 residues. From germline, CDR1 is SNHLY and CDR2 FYNNEI. Trimming removed 4 bases at V and 2 bases at J, with 6 bases between. CDR3 in DNA: TGTGCCAGCAGTGGCGGAGGCAATCAGCCCCAGCATTTT. Its translation is CASSGGGNQPQHF.

The CDR3 loop is CASSSSRQASSGNTIYF. As DNA, the CDR3 is TGTGCCAGCAGCTCGTCCAGGCAGGCGAGCTCTGGAAACACCATATATTTT. The chain is built from TRBV7-8 and TRBJ1-3; D uncertain. Trimming removed 4 bases at V and 0 bases at J, with 16 bases between. Germline V gives CDR1 SGHVS, CDR2 FQNEAQ. The CDR3 totals 17 residues. Variable domain in full (rest from reference TRBV7-8 and TRBJ1-3): GAGVSQSPRYKVAKRGQDVALRCDPISGHVSLFWYQQALGQGPEFLTYFQNEAQLDKSGLPSDRFFAERPEGSVSTLKIQRTQQEDSAVYLCASSSSRQASSGNTIYFGEGSWLTVV.

This chain connects TRBV7-2 to TRBJ1-2; D is ambiguous. Trimming left V 3 bases short and J 7 bases short, with 15 bases between. The CDR3 has 14 amino acids. Germline V lookup: CDR1 SGHTA, CDR2 FQGNSA. Here the CDR3 reads CASSLTQYSFGYTF. As DNA, the CDR3 is TGTGCCAGCAGCTTGACACAGTACAGTTTTGGCTACACCTTC.

The CDR3 spells CASSPVENTEAFF. The CDR3 nucleotides read TGTGCCAGTAGCCCCGTCGAGAACACTGAAGCTTTCTTT. V gene TRBV19 combines with J gene TRBJ1-1, with no clear D. V was shortened by 6 bases and J by 1 base, with 9 bases between the two germline ends. The CDR3 runs to 13 residues. The germline V gene has CDR1 LNHDA and CDR2 SQIVND (reference sequence).